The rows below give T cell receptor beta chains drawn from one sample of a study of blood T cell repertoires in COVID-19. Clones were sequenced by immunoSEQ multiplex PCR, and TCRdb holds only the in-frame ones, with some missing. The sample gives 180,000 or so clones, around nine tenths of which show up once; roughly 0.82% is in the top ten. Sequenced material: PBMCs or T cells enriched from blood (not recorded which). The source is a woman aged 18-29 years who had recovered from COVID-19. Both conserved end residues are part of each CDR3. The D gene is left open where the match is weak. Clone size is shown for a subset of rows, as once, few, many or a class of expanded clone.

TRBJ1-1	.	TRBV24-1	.	CATSAPRDTRTGAFF	TGTGCCACCAGTGCTCCACGGGACACCCGGACGGGAGCTTTCTTT
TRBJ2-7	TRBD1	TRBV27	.	CASMVIGGSSYEQYF	TGTGCCAGCATGGTAATAGGGGGCAGCTCCTACGAGCAGTACTTC
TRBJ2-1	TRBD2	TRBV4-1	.	CASSPRGTSGALIF	TGCGCCAGCAGCCCGAGGGGGACTAGCGGGGCTCTGATCTTC
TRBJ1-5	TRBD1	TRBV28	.	CASSLWGSTGRAQPQHF	TGTGCCAGCAGTTTATGGGGATCGACAGGGCGGGCTCAGCCCCAGCATTTT
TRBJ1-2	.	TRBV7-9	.	CAGGVDGDYGYTF	TGTGCCGGAGGGGTGGACGGAGACTATGGCTACACCTTC
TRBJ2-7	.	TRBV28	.	CASSSPSAQGYEQYF	TGTGCCAGCAGTTCTCCCTCGGCACAGGGCTACGAGCAGTACTTC
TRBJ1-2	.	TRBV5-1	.	CASSSNRGSQGYTF	TGCGCCAGCAGCTCTAACCGGGGAAGCCAGGGCTACACCTTC
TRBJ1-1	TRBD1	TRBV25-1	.	CASRRTGDGTEAFF	TGTGCCAGCAGAAGAACAGGGGATGGCACTGAAGCTTTCTTT
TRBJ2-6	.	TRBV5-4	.	CASSLGSSGANVLTF	TGTGCCAGCAGCTTGGGGAGCTCTGGGGCCAACGTCCTGACTTTC
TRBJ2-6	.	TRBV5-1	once	CASSLTGLGGANVLTF	TGCGCCAGCAGCTTGACCGGACTTGGGGGGGCCAACGTCCTGACTTTC
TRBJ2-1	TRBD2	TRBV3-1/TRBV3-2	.	CASSLRESGSFHEQFF	TGTGCCAGCAGCCTCCGCGAGAGCGGGAGTTTCCATGAGCAGTTCTTC
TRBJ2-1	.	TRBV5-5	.	CASSFEGAAVEQFF	TGTGCCAGCAGCTTTGAGGGTGCTGCCGTCGAGCAGTTCTTC
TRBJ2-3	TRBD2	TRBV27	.	CASSPLAGGTDTQYF	TGTGCCAGCAGTCCCCTGGCGGGAGGAACAGATACGCAGTATTTT
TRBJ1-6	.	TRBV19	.	CASSGTSANPALHF	TGTGCCAGTAGTGGTACGTCCGCTAATCCGGCCCTCCACTTT
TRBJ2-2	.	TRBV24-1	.	CATSSTTGELFF	TGTGCCACCAGTTCTACCACCGGGGAGCTGTTTTTT
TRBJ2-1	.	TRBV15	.	CATSPKLPRQFF	TGTGCCACCAGCCCTAAACTACCTAGGCAGTTCTTC
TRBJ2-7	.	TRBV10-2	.	CASRLLADSYEQYF	TGCGCCAGCAGACTTCTAGCTGATTCCTACGAGCAGTACTTC
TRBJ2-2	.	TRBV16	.	CASSQWRDRNTGELFF	TGTGCCAGCAGCCAATGGCGGGACAGGAACACCGGGGAGCTGTTTTTT
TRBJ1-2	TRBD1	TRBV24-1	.	CATRDRVGAEGYTF	TGTGCCACCAGGGACAGGGTGGGTGCGGAAGGCTACACCTTC
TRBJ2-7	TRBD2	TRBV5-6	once	CASTGTTIYEQYF	TGTGCCAGTACCGGGACTACCATCTACGAGCAGTACTTC
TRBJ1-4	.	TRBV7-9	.	CASSLAVGEKLFF	TGTGCCAGCAGCTTAGCAGTCGGGGAAAAACTGTTTTTT
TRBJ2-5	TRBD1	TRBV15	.	CATSRRPRDSPFGVKETQYF	TGTGCCACCAGCAGAAGACCTCGGGACAGCCCTTTCGGGGTAAAGGAGACCCAGTACTTC
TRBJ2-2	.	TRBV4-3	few	CASSQGLQMNTGELFF	TGCGCCAGCAGCCAGGGGCTACAGATGAACACCGGGGAGCTGTTTTTT
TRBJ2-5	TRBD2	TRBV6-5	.	CASINPGGAQYF	TGTGCCAGCATCAACCCCGGGGGGGCCCAGTACTTC
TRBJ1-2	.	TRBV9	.	CASGRGRGGYTF	TGTGCCAGCGGACGGGGGAGGGGTGGCTACACCTTC
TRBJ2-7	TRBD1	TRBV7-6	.	CASSLASVRQGSNYEQYF	TGTGCCAGCAGCTTAGCCTCAGTTCGACAGGGCTCTAACTACGAGCAGTACTTC
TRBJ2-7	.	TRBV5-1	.	CASSSGPGLDYEQYF	TGCGCCAGCAGCTCGGGTCCGGGACTGGATTACGAGCAGTACTTC
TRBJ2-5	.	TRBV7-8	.	CASSLKETQYF	TGTGCCAGCAGCCTCAAAGAGACCCAGTACTTC
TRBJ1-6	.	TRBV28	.	CASSGGVLGSPLHF	TGTGCCAGCAGCGGGGGGGTGTTAGGTTCACCCCTCCACTTT
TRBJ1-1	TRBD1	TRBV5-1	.	CASSSTGGANTEAFF	TGCGCCAGCAGCTCTACAGGGGGCGCGAACACTGAAGCTTTCTTT
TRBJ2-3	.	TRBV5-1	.	CASSLKQVDTDTQYF	TGCGCCAGCAGCTTAAAACAGGTGGACACAGATACGCAGTATTTT
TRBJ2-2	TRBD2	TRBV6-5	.	CATRPPSGSRWELFF	TGTGCCACCCGCCCCCCTAGCGGGAGTCGATGGGAGCTGTTTTTT
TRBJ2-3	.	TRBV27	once	CASSLSPPLPQRPPADTQYF	TGTGCCAGCAGTTTATCGCCCCCACTACCCCAACGCCCCCCGGCAGATACGCAGTATTTT
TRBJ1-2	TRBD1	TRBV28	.	CASSLLAGQGTWGYTF	TGTGCCAGCAGTTTACTAGCGGGACAGGGGACCTGGGGCTACACCTTC
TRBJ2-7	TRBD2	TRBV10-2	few	CASSLSGRGSYEQYF	TGCGCCAGCAGTCTAAGCGGGAGAGGTTCCTACGAGCAGTACTTC